A single sample gave rise to the 20 T cell receptor beta chains below, sequenced in a study of blood T cell repertoires in COVID-19. Generated by immunoSEQ multiplex PCR, the TCRdb table keeps only in-frame clones and is missing some. This sample has 150,000 or so clones, with 75% to 80% found just once. The sequenced sample consisted of PBMCs or T cells enriched from blood (not recorded which). All receptors derive from a woman aged 45-65 years who had recovered from COVID-19.

The rearrangement links TRBV5-1 to TRBJ1-2, with 7 bases lining up with TRBD1. This CDR3 comprises 16 residues. Trimming removed 1 base from V and 1 base from J; junction bases left unmatched: 7. Germline-derived CDR1 and CDR2 are SGHRS and YFSETQ. The CDR3, as DNA: TGCGCCAGCAGCTTGACAACAGGGGTCGGTAACTATGGCTACACCTTC. Translating gives CASSLTTGVGNYGYTF.

In this sample, this clone turned up once. The rearrangement uses TRBV6-5 and TRBJ1-4, with D unresolved. Germline V gene sequence: CDR1 MNHEY, CDR2 SVGAGI. The CDR3 runs to 14 residues. Between the trimmed V and J ends, which lost 5 bases and 8 bases, there was a span of 15 bases. The CDR3 protein is CASSPEGGGEKLFF. As DNA, the CDR3 is TGTGCCAGCAGTCCTGAAGGAGGCGGAGAAAAACTGTTTTTT.

This rearrangement joins TRBV3-1 (or the pseudogene TRBV3-2) to TRBJ2-1, with D possibly TRBD1 on 5 matching bases. V was trimmed by 3 bases and J by 3 bases, leaving 18 bases between them. The CDR3 covers 17 residues. The germline CDR1 and CDR2 sequences are LGHDT and YNNKEL (reference sequence). CDR3 protein: CASSHILGRPGYNEQFF. The CDR3 DNA sequence: TGTGCCAGCAGCCACATCTTGGGGCGGCCTGGCTACAATGAGCAGTTCTTC.

In its sample, this clone was seen a few times. V is TRBV11-3 and J is TRBJ2-5; 15 bases are a match to TRBD2. Looked up from germline, CDR1 is SGHNT and CDR2 is YENEEA. Losses at the gene ends were 5 bases for V and 1 base for J; bases not matched to a gene: 5. The CDR3 is made up of 17 amino acids. The CDR3 DNA reads TGTGCCAGCAGCCAGGGGACTAGCGGGGGGACCCAAGAGACCCAGTACTTC. It specifies CASSQGTSGGTQETQYF.

Concerning this clone itself: Other DNA sequences within the sample encode an identical CDR3. V is TRBV15 and J is TRBJ2-5; TRBD1 matches 9 bases. This CDR3 has 14 residues. CDR1 and CDR2 (germline): LNHNV, YYDKDF (reference sequence). V trimming: 3 bases; J trimming: 5 bases; junction bases outside the gene matches: 4. The CDR3 bases are TGTGCCACCAGCAGGGACAGGGGCCGGGAGACCCAGTACTTC. It is translated as CATSRDRGRETQYF. The entire variable domain, with the rest obtained from reference TRBV15 and TRBJ2-5, is as follows: DAMVIQNPRYQVTQFGKPVTLSCSQTLNHNVMYWYQQKSSQAPKLLFHYYDKDFNNEADTPDNFQSRRPNTSFCFLDIRSPGLGDTAMYLCATSRDRGRETQYFGPGTRLLVL.

The chain carries TRBV5-4 and TRBJ2-1; 7 bases match TRBD1. The CDR3 is 13 amino acids. CDR1 and CDR2 from the germline V gene are SGHNT and YYREEE (reference sequence). After removal of 6 bases from V and 7 bases from J, the junction contained 7 bases not matched to a gene. The CDR3 DNA reads TGTGCCAGCAACCCGACAGGGATGAATGAGCAGTTCTTC. It translates to CASNPTGMNEQFF. Drawing the rest from reference TRBV5-4 and TRBJ2-1, the complete variable domain is ETGVTQSPTHLIKTRGQQVTLRCSSQSGHNTVSWYQQALGQGPQFIFQYYREEENGRGNFPPRFSGLQFPNYSSELNVNALELDDSALYLCASNPTGMNEQFFGPGTRLTVL.

V gene TRBV2 combines with J gene TRBJ1-2; 7 bases match TRBD1. V was clipped by 7 bases and J by 5 bases; unmatched bases: 10. Per germline, CDR1 SNHLY and CDR2 FYNNEI. CDR3 size: 14 residues. Written as DNA, the CDR3 is TGTGCCAGCAAGCGGGAGGGGGCGGGTTATGGCTACACCTTC. Encoded protein: CASKREGAGYGYTF.

V is TRBV30 and J is TRBJ2-4; D ambiguous. The CDR3 is 15 residues long. Trimming shortened V by 2 bases and J by 0 bases, and 11 bases separated the two germline ends. CDR1 and CDR2 from the germline V gene are GTSNPN and SVGIG (reference sequence). In DNA, the CDR3 is TGTGCCTGGAGTCCTCAGGTTGGAGCCAAAAACATTCAGTACTTC. Protein: CAWSPQVGAKNIQYF. The whole variable domain, filled in from reference TRBV30 and TRBJ2-4, reads SQTIHQWPATLVQPVGSPLSLECTVEGTSNPNLYWYRQAAGRGLQLLFYSVGIGQISSEVPQNLSASRPQDRQFILSSKKLLLSDSGFYLCAWSPQVGAKNIQYFGAGTRLSVL.

This clone was seen many times. The chain recombines TRBV2 with TRBJ2-7, with 8 bases fitting TRBD1. Per the germline V gene, CDR1 is SNHLY and CDR2 is FYNNEI. The CDR3 runs to 17 residues. The trim removed 1 base at V and 3 bases at J, leaving 11 bases unmatched. The CDR3 nucleotides are TGTGCCAGCAGTGAAGGGACAGGGCCCACTAAGAGCTACGAGCAGTACTTC. It specifies CASSEGTGPTKSYEQYF.

The chain uses TRBV27 and TRBJ1-2; 9 bases agree with TRBD1. V trimming: 3 bases; J trimming: 4 bases; junction bases outside the gene matches: 3. CDR3 length: 14 residues. Per germline, CDR1 MNHEY and CDR2 SMNVEV (reference sequence). CDR3 residues: CASSFGQGRYGYTF. The CDR3 nucleotides read TGTGCCAGCAGTTTTGGACAGGGGCGCTATGGCTACACCTTC.

The CDR3 DNA reads TGCGCCAGCAGCCAAGAGCGGGGGGTTCAGTTCTTC. It yields the protein CASSQERGVQFF. This sequence joins TRBV5-1 and TRBJ2-1; the match to TRBD2 covers 9 bases. The CDR3 has 12 amino acids. CDR1 is SGHRS and CDR2 is YFSETQ in the germline V gene. With V trimmed by 4 bases and J by 13 bases, 6 bases remained unmatched.

The rearrangement links TRBV9 to TRBJ1-2; TRBD1 might be the D (6 bases). In germline, CDR1 is SGDLS, CDR2 YYNGEE. V gave up 4 bases and J gave up 0 bases, with 19 bases separating them. The CDR3 has 17 amino acids. The CDR3 here is CASSPQAGTSTNYGYTF. The CDR3 DNA reads TGTGCCAGCAGCCCGCAGGCAGGGACATCTACTAACTATGGCTACACCTTC.

CDR3 loop: CASSLRQNTEAFF. In DNA, the CDR3 is TGTGCCAGCAGCCTGAGACAGAACACTGAAGCTTTCTTT. The rearrangement uses TRBV7-3 and TRBJ1-1; no firm D call. This CDR3 region has 13 residues. Trimming stripped 5 bases from V and 1 base from J, with 8 bases between. Germline CDR1 SGHTA, CDR2 FQGTGA.

This chain joins TRBV7-2 and TRBJ1-1, with D unresolved. CDR3 length equals 12 residues. Trimming removed 5 bases at V and 9 bases at J, with 13 bases between. Germline V gene sequence: CDR1 SGHTA, CDR2 FQGNSA. The CDR3 reads CASSPSGYKAFF. The CDR3, as DNA: TGTGCCAGCAGCCCGTCAGGCTATAAAGCTTTCTTT.

This clone was detected once. This sequence joins TRBV4-2 and TRBJ2-3, with TRBD1 as a possible D gene (6 bases). The CDR3 runs to 14 residues. The germline V gene encodes CDR1 LGHNA and CDR2 YNFKEQ. Trimming shortened V by 8 bases and J by 0 bases, and 12 bases separated the two germline ends. CDR3 DNA sequence: TGTGCCAGCGGGGGCCGCGATAGCACAGATACGCAGTATTTT. As protein: CASGGRDSTDTQYF.

This clone came up a few times. V usage is TRBV28 and J usage is TRBJ1-6; a weak D match, TRBD1 (6 bases). The V gene's germline CDR1 is MDHEN and CDR2 SYDVKM. This CDR3 comprises 18 residues. V gave up 4 bases and J gave up 1 base, with 17 bases separating them. The CDR3 loop reads CASSSVTGPGSYNSPLHF. CDR3 coding DNA: TGTGCCAGCAGTTCAGTAACAGGGCCAGGATCCTATAATTCACCCCTCCACTTT.

The V gene is TRBV6-1, the J gene TRBJ2-3, with 8 nucleotides matching TRBD2. The CDR3 sequence is 17 residues long. Germline values: CDR1 MNHNS, CDR2 SASEGT. The trim removed 3 bases at V and 4 bases at J, leaving 12 bases unmatched. The CDR3 region is CASSEGRGGRIADTQYF. For the CDR3, the DNA is TGTGCCAGCAGTGAGGGCCGGGGCGGGAGGATCGCAGATACGCAGTATTTT.

The chain is built from TRBV6-1 and TRBJ2-7; D ambiguous. Germline V CDR1 and CDR2: MNHNS, SASEGT. V was shortened by 5 bases and J by 5 bases, with 7 bases between the two germline ends. The CDR3 has 11 residues. CDR3 nucleotides: TGTGCCAGCAGTTCCCTCGACGAGCAGTACTTC. Protein: CASSSLDEQYF.

The chain carries TRBV19 and TRBJ1-2; no firm D call. CDR1 and CDR2 (germline): LNHDA, SQIVND (reference sequence). CDR3 size: 13 residues. Deletions cut 3 bases from V and 1 base from J, with 6 bases between. DNA of the CDR3: TGTGCCAGTAGTATTCAGAATAACTATGGCTACACCTTC. Amino acid sequence: CASSIQNNYGYTF.

This clone has a single count. This rearrangement joins TRBV5-1 to TRBJ1-4, with 8 bases that match TRBD1. This CDR3 comprises 13 residues. V shed 5 bases and J 7 bases; nucleotides not matched to a gene: 4. Germline values: CDR1 SGHRS, CDR2 YFSETQ. The CDR3 nucleotides are TGCGCCAGCAGAGACAGGGGCGGTGAAAAACTGTTTTTT. Translation: CASRDRGGEKLFF.